These 6 T cell receptor beta chains were all obtained from the same sample, sequenced in a study of PD-1 and CTLA-4 blockade in melanoma (dated by TCRdb to the early 2020s). Library method: the immunoSEQ multiplex PCR assay. TCRdb re-hosts the immuneACCESS table, in-frame sequences only. Its copies lack some clones; in the studies checked, an unresolved V gene accounts for under half of them, and the cause for the rest is not known. This sample comprises under 40,000 clones, approximately 90% of them detected only once. Of the sample, around 6.3% falls within the top ten clones. Sequences were derived from CD8+ T cells from peripheral blood, sampled from a patient given anti-PD-1 treatment. These receptor sequences come from a human donor with melanoma.

The chain uses TRBV15 and TRBJ2-7; 11 nucleotides agree with TRBD1. Trimming removed 3 bases from V and 6 bases from J; junction bases left unmatched: 7. Germline V gives CDR1 LNHNV, CDR2 YYDKDF (reference sequence). This CDR3 contains 15 residues. The CDR3 DNA is TGTGCCACCAGCAGGGACAGGGGGCAATCTCCCGAGCAGTACTTC. Translating gives CATSRDRGQSPEQYF.

The chain has TRBV4-3 and TRBJ1-2; D remains unclear. V was shortened by 0 bases and J by 0 bases, with 8 bases between the two germline ends. Per germline, CDR1 LGHNA and CDR2 YSLEER. There are 15 residues in the CDR3. CDR3 amino acids: CASSQDLQTNYGYTF. As DNA, the CDR3 is TGCGCCAGCAGCCAAGATCTACAGACTAACTATGGCTACACCTTC.

This clone was detected only once. This chain uses TRBV19 with TRBJ2-1, with 7 bases lining up with TRBD1. V was clipped by 4 bases and J by 6 bases; unmatched bases: 3. Per germline, CDR1 LNHDA and CDR2 SQIVND (reference sequence). This CDR3 is 13 amino acids long. The CDR3 spells CASSSTGANEQFF. The CDR3 DNA follows: TGTGCCAGTAGTAGTACAGGGGCCAATGAGCAGTTCTTC.

The V and J genes are TRBV28 and TRBJ1-2, with TRBD1 matching over 8 bases. Losses at the gene ends were 6 bases for V and 5 bases for J; bases not matched to a gene: 2. Looked up from germline, CDR1 is MDHEN and CDR2 is SYDVKM. The CDR3 length is 12 residues. The CDR3 sequence: CASRWTGYGYTF. In DNA, the CDR3 is TGTGCCAGCAGGTGGACAGGGTATGGCTACACCTTC.

The gene calls are TRBV28 and TRBJ2-6; a possible D gene is TRBD1 (5 bases). Trimming shortened V by 4 bases and J by 0 bases, and 10 bases separated the two germline ends. Germline V gives CDR1 MDHEN, CDR2 SYDVKM. The CDR3 totals 16 residues. The CDR3 DNA is TGTGCCAGCAGTTCCACAGGAAACTCTGGGGCCAACGTCCTGACTTTC. Translated: CASSSTGNSGANVLTF.

A single count supports this clone. CDR3 bases: TGTGCCAGCAGTGAGACGAGTAACTATGGCTACACCTTC. As protein: CASSETSNYGYTF. V usage is TRBV2 and J usage is TRBJ1-2, with D uncertain. Germline lookup yields CDR1 SNHLY and CDR2 FYNNEI. This CDR3 contains 13 residues. Trimming took 3 bases from V and 1 from J, leaving 6 bases between them.